This T cell receptor beta chain was retrieved from a study of breast tumors, draining lymph nodes, adjacent tissues. The study, taken as a whole, reports: Luminal-like breast cancer showed significantly greater tumor-nontumor repertoire similarity than basal-like breast cancer did. Tumors had less TCR diversity than lymph nodes, more than nontumor tissue. Most tumor T cells seemingly derive from lymph node, then expand in tumor.

Breast cancer patients provided tissue from their axillary draining lymph nodes. The sample holds many counts of this clonotype. Its antigen is unidentified. TCRdb passed the multiplex PCR reads through MiXCR, listing each CDR3 protein once. The sample lists under 350,000 distinct CDR3 sequences; 30% to 35% were seen once. Looked up from germline, CDR1 is MNHNY and CDR2 is SVGAGI (reference sequence). Trimming left V 5 bases short and J 7 bases short, with 9 bases between. This CDR3 has 11 residues. The chain is built from TRBV6-6 and TRBJ2-7; the D is unclear. Sequences were obtained from axillary lymph node tissue. This receptor was obtained from a female donor with breast cancer. Some clones in this sample may be carry-over from other donors' samples. The CDR3 is CASSPQWEQYF. The CDR3 coding sequence is TGTGCCAGCAGTCCCCAGTGGGAGCAGTACTTC.